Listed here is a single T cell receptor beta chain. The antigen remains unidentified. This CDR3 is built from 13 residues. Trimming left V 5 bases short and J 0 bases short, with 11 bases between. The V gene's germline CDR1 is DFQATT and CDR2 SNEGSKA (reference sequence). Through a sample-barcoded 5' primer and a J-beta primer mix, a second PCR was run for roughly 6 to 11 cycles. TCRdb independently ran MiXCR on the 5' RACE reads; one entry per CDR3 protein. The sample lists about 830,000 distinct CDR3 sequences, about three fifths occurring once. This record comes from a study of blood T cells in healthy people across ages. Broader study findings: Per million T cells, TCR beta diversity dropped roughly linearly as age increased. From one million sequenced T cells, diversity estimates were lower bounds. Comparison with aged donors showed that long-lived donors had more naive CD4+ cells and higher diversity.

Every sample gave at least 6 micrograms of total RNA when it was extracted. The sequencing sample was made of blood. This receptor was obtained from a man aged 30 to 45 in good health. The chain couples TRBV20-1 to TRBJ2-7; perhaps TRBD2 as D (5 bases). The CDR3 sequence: CSAGGPASYEQYF. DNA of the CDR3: TGCAGTGCTGGAGGACCCGCCTCCTACGAGCAGTACTTC.